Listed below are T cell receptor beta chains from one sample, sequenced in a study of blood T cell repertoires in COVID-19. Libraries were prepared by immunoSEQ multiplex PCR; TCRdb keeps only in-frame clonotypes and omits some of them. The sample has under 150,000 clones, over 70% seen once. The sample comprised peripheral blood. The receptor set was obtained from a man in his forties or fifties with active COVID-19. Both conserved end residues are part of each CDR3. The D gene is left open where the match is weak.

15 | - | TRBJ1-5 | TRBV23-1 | CASSQGQNSNQPQHF
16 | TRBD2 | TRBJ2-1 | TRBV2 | CASSDQLAGVGNEQFF
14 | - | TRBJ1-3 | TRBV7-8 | CASSFLGLGNTIYF
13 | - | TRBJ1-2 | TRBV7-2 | CASTRAGVQGYTF
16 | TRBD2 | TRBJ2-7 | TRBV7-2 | CASSLLSGGAPYEQYF
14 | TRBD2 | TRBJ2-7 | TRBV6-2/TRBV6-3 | CASSLAGVPYEQYF
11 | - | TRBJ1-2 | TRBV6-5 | CASRAGRGYTF
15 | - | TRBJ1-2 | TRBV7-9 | CASSPDHRANYGYTF
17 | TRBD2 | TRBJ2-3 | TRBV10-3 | CAISESRTSGGTDTQYF
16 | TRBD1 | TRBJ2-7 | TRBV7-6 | CASSSQRDRPNYEQYF
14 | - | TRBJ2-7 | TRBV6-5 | CASKRADNVYEQYF
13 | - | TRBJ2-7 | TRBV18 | CASSPQREWEQYF
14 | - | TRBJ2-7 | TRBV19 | CASSIGGGVREQYF
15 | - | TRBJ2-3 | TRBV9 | CAPQIKRMDSDTQYF
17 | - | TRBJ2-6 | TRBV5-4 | CASSLLTGPSGANVLTF
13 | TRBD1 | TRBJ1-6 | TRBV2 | CATRTGENSPLHF
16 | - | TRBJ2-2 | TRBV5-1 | CASSLTGEPITGELFF
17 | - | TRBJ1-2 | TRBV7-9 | CASSLQLHSAPNYGYTF
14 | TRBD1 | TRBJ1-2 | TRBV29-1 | CSVEAGQGLTGYTF
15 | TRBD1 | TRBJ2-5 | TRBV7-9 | CASSLMPGQQETQYF
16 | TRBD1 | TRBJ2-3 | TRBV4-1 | CASSQPGQDPTDTQYF